The T cell receptor beta chain described here comes from a study of cytomegalovirus exposure and HLA in healthy donors. Produced via immunoSEQ multiplex PCR; TCRdb's table is partial and in-frame only. The sample has roughly 100,000 clones; approximately 94% are singletons. This clone appeared once. V dropped 1 base and J dropped 0 bases, with 10 bases sitting between them. Germline lookup yields CDR1 SGHVS and CDR2 FNYEAQ. This CDR3 has 15 residues. The sample was PBMCs. The source of this sequence is a woman between 18 and 29 years old in good health and CMV-seronegative. The chain uses TRBV7-6 and TRBJ2-7; D is possibly TRBD1 (7 bases). In nucleotides, the CDR3 is TGTGCCAGCAGCTTAGGACAGGGACTCTCCTACGAGCAGTACTTC. Protein: CASSLGQGLSYEQYF. The variable domain in full, completed from reference TRBV7-6 and TRBJ2-7, reads GAGVSQSPRYKVTKRGQDVALRCDPISGHVSLYWYRQALGQGPEFLTYFNYEAQQDKSGLPNDRFSAERPEGSISTLTIQRTEQRDSAMYRCASSLGQGLSYEQYFGPGTRLTVT.